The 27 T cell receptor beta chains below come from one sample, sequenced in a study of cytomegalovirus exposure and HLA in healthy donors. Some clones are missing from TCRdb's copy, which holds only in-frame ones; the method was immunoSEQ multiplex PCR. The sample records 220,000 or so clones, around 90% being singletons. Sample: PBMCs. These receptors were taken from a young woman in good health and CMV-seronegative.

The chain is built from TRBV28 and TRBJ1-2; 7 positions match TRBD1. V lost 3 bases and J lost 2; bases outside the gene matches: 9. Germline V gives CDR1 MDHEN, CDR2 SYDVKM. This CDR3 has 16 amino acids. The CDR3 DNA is TGTGCCAGCAGTTTGGGGACAGCCCATAAAAACTATGGCTACACCTTC. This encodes CASSLGTAHKNYGYTF.

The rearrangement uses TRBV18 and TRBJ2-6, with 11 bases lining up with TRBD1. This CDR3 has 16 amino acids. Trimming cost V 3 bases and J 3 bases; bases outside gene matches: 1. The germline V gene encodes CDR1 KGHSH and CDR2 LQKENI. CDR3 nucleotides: TGTGCCAGCTCACCGGGGACAGGGGGTGGGGCCAACGTCCTGACTTTC. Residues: CASSPGTGGGANVLTF.

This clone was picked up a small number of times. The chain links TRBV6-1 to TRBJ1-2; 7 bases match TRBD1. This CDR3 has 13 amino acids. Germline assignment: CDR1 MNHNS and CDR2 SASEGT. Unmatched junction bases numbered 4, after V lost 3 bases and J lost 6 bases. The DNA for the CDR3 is TGTGCCAGCAGTGAGACAGGGCGGCATGGCTACACCTTC. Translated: CASSETGRHGYTF.

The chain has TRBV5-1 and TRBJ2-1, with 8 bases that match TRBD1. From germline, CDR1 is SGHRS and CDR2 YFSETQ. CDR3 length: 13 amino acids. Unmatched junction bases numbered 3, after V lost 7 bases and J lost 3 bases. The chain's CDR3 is CASSQGGYNEQFF. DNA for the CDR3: TGCGCCAGCTCACAGGGGGGCTACAATGAGCAGTTCTTC.

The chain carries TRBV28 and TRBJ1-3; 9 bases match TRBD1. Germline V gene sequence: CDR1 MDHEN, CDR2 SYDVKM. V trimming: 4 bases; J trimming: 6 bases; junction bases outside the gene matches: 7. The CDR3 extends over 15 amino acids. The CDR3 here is CASSWGQGSVNTIYF. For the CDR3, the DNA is TGTGCCAGCAGTTGGGGACAGGGATCGGTAAACACCATATATTTT.

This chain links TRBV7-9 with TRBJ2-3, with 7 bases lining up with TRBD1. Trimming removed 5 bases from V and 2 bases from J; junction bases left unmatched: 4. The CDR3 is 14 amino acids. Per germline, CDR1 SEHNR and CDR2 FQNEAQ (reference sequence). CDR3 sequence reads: CASSIGTATDTQYF. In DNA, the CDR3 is TGTGCCAGCAGCATTGGGACAGCCACAGATACGCAGTATTTT.

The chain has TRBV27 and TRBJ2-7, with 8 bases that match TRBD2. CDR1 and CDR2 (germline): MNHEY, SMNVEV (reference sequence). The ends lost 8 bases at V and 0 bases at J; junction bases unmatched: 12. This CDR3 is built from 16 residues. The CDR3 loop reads CASSKPGGAPSYEQYF. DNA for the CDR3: TGTGCCAGCTCCAAGCCCGGGGGGGCCCCCTCCTACGAGCAGTACTTC.

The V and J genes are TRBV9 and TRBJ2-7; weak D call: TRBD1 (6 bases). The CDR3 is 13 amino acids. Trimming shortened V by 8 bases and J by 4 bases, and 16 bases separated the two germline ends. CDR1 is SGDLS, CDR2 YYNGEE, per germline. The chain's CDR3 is CASGGRGLYEQYF. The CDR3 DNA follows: TGTGCCAGTGGGGGCAGAGGACTTTACGAGCAGTACTTC.

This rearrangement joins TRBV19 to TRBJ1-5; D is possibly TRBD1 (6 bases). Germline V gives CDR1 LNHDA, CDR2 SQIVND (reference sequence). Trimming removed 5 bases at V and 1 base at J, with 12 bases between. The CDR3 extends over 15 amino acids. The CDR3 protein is CASSPGTHSNQPQHF. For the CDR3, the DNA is TGTGCCAGTAGTCCCGGGACACACAGCAATCAGCCCCAGCATTTT.

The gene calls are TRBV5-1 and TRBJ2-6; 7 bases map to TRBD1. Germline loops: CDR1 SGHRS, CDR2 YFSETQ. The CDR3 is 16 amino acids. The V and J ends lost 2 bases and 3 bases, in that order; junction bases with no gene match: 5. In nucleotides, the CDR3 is TGCGCCAGCAGCTTTGGAGACAGGGATGGGGCCAACGTCCTGACTTTC. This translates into CASSFGDRDGANVLTF.

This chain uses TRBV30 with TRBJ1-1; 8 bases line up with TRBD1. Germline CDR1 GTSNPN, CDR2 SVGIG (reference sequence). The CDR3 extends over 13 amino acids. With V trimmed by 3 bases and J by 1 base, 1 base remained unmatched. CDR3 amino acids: CAWSDRGNTEAFF. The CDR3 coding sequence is TGTGCCTGGAGCGACAGGGGGAACACTGAAGCTTTCTTT.

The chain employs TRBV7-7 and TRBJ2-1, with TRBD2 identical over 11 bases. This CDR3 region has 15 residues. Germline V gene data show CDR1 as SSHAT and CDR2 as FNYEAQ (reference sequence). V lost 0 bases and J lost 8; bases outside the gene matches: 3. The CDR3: CASSLASGRADEQFF. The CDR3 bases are TGTGCCAGCAGCTTAGCTAGCGGGAGGGCCGATGAGCAGTTCTTC.

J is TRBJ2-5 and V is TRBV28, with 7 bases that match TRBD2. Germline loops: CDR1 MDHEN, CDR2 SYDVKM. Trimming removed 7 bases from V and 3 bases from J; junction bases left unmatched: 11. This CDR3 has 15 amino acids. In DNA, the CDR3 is TGTGCCAGCACTCAAATGGCTAGCGGTAAAGAGACCCAGTACTTC. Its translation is CASTQMASGKETQYF.

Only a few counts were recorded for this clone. For the CDR3, the DNA is TGTGCCAGCAGTGAGGGGACTAGCGGCTACGAGCAGTACTTC. Protein: CASSEGTSGYEQYF. The chain links TRBV2 to TRBJ2-7, with 11 bases lining up with TRBD2. Trimming at V came to 3 bases and at J to 3 bases, leaving 1 base not matched to a gene. Germline V CDR1 and CDR2: SNHLY, FYNNEI. CDR3 length: 14 residues.

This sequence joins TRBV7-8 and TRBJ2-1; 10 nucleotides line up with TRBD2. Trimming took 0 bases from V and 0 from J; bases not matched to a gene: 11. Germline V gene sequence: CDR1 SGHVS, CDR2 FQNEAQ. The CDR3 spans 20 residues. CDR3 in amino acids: CASSLAPSSGSPSSYNEQFF. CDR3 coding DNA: TGTGCCAGCAGCTTAGCCCCATCTAGCGGGAGCCCGAGCTCCTACAATGAGCAGTTCTTC.

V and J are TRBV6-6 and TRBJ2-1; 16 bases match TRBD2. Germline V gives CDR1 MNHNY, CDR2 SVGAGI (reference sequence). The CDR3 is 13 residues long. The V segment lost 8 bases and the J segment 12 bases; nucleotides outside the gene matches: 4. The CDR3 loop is CASSGLAGGGQFF. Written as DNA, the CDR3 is TGTGCCAGCTCGGGACTAGCGGGAGGGGGGCAGTTCTTC.

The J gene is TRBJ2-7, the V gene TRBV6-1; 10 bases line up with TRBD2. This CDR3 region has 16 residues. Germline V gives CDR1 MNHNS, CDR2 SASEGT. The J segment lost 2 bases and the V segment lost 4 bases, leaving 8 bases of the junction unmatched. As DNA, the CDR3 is TGTGCCAGCAGTGTCGAACTAGCGGGGACTACCTACGAGCAGTACTTC. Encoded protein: CASSVELAGTTYEQYF.

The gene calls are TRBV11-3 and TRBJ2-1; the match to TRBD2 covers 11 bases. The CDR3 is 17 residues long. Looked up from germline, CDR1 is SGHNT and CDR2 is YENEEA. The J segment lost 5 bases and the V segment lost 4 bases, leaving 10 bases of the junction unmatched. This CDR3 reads CASSSLAGGPLNNEQFF. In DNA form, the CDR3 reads TGTGCCAGCAGCTCTCTAGCGGGAGGTCCCCTCAACAATGAGCAGTTCTTC.

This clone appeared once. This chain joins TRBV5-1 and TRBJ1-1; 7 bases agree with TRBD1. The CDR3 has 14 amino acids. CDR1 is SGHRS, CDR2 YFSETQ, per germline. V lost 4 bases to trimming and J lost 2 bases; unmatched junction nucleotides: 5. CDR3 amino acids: CASSLGQDNTEAFF. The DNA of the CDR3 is TGCGCCAGCAGCCTTGGACAGGATAACACTGAAGCTTTCTTT.

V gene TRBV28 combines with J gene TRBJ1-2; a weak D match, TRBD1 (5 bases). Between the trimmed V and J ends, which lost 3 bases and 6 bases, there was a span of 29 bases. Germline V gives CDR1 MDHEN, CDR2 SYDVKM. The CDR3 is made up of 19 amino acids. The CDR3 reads CASSFGATAGFSLSHGYTF. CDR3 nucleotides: TGTGCCAGCAGTTTTGGGGCGACGGCAGGGTTCTCGTTATCGCATGGCTACACCTTC.

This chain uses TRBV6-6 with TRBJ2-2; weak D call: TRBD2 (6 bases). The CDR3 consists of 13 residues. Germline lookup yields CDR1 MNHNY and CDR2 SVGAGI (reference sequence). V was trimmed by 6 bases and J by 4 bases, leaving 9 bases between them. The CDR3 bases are TGTGCCAGCAGATCCGGGGGCACCGGGGAGCTGTTTTTT. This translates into CASRSGGTGELFF.

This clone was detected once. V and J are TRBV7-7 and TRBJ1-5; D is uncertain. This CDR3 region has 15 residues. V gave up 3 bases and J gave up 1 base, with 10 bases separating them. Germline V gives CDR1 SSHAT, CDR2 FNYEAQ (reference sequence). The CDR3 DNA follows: TGTGCCAGCAGCTTCGACTACGGAAGCAATCAGCCCCAGCATTTT. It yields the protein CASSFDYGSNQPQHF.

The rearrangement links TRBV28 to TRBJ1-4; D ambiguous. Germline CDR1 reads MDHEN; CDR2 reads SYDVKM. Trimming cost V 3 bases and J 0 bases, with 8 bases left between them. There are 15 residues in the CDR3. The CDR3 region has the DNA TGTGCCAGCAGTTTGGGAGTTGCAACTAATGAAAAACTGTTTTTT. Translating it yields CASSLGVATNEKLFF.

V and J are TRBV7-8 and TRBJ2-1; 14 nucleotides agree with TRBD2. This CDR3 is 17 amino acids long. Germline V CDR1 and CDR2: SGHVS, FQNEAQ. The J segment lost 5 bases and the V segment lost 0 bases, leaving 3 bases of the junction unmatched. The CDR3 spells CASSLAGLAGVHNEQFF. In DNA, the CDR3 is TGTGCCAGCAGCTTAGCGGGACTAGCGGGAGTCCACAATGAGCAGTTCTTC.

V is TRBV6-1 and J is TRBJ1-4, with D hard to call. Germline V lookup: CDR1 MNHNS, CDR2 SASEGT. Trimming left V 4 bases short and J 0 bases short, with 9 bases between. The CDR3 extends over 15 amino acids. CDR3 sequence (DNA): TGTGCCAGCAGTGCGATAGAGCCAACTAATGAAAAACTGTTTTTT. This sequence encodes CASSAIEPTNEKLFF.

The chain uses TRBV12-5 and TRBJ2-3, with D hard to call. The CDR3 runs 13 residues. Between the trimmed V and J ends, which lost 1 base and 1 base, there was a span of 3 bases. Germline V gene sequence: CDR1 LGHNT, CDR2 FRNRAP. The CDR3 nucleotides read TGTGCTAGTGGTTTGGGAGGCACAGATACGCAGTATTTT. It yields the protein CASGLGGTDTQYF.

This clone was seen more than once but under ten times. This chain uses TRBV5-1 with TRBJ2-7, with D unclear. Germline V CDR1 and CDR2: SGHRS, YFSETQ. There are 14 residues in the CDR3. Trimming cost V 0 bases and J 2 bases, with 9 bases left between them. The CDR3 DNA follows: TGCGCCAGCAGCTTGGTCCACAAGACCTACGAGCAGTACTTC. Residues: CASSLVHKTYEQYF. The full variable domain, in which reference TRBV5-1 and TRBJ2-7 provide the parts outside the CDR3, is KAGVTQTPRYLIKTRGQQVTLSCSPISGHRSVSWYQQTPGQGLQFLFEYFSETQRNKGNFPGRFSGRQFSNSRSEMNVSTLELGDSALYLCASSLVHKTYEQYFGPGTRLTVT.